This paragraph reports one TCR beta chain. Its antigen is unidentified. V was cut by 2 bases and J by 2 bases, with 7 bases left in between. This CDR3 has 13 residues. Germline CDR1 reads KGHSH; CDR2 reads LQKENI. This entry comes from a study of blood T cells in healthy people across ages. Overall study results and limits: A roughly linear fall in TCR beta diversity per million T cells was seen with increasing age. There was a strong correlation between TCR beta diversity and naive T cell percentage.

Next came a second PCR, run for roughly 6 to 11 cycles, which used a sample-barcoded 5' primer along with a J-beta primer mix. CDR3-containing paired-end reads numbered at least 2.5 million in each sample. From the 5' RACE reads, TCRdb called clonotypes with MiXCR, one entry per CDR3 protein. The data contain hundreds of thousands of distinct CDR3 sequences, roughly 25% of them singletons. The sample was also reused in another study, on T cells of mothers and their children. That work adds: Barcodes and 2-4 random nucleotides were added by M1S in the second PCR.

Sequenced: blood. The sequence was obtained from a boy aged 5-17 years in good health. The chain couples TRBV18 to TRBJ2-7, with no clear D. CDR3 in amino acids: CASSPNLTYEQYF. The CDR3, as DNA: TGTGCCAGCTCACCAAACCTCACCTACGAGCAGTACTTC.